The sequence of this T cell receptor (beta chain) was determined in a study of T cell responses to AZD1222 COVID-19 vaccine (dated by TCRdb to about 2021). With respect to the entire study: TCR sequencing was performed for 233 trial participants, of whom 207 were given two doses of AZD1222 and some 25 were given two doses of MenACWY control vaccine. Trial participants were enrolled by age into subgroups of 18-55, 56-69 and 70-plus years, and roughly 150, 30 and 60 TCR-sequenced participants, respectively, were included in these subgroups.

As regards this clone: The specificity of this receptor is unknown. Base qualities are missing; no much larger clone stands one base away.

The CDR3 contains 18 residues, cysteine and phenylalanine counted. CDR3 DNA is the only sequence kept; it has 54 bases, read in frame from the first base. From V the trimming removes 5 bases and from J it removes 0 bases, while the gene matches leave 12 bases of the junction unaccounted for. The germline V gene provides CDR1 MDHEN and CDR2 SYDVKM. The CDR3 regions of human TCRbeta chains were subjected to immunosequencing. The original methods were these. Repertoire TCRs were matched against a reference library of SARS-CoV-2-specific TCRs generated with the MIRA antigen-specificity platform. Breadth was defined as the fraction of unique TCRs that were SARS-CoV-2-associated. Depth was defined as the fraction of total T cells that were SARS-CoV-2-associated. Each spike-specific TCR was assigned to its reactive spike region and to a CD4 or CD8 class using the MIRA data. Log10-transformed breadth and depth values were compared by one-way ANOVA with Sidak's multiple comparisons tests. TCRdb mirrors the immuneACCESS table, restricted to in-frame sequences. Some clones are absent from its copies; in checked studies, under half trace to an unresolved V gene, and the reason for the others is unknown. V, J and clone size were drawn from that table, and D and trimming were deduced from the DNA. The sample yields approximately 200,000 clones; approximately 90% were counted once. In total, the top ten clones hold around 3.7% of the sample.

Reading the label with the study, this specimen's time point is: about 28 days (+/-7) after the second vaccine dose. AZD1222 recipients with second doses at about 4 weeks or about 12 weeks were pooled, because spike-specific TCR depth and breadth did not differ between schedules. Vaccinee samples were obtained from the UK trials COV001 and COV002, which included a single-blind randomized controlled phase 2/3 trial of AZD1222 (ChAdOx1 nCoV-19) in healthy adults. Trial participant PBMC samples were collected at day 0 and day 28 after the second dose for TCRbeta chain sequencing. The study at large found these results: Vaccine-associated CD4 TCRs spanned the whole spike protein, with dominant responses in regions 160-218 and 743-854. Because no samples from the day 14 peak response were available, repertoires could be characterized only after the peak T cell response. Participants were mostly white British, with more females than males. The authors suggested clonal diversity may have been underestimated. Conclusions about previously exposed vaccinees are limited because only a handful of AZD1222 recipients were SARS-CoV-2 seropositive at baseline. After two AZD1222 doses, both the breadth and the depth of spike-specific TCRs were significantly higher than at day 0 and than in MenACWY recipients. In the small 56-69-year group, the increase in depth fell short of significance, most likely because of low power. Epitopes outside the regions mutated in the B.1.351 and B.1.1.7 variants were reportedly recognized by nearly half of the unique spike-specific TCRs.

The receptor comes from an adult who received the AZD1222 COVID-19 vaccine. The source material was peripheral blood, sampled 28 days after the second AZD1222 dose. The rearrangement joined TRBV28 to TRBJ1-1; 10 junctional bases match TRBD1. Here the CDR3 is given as CASSVTPGTGALNTEAFF. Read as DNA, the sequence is TGTGCCAGCAGTGTGACCCCCGGGACAGGGGCATTGAACACTGAAGCTTTCTTT. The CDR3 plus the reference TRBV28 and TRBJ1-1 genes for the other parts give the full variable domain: DVKVTQSSRYLVKRTGEKVFLECVQDMDHENMFWYRQDPGLGLRLIYFSYDVKMKEKGDIPEGYSVSREKKERFSLILESASTNQTSMYLCASSVTPGTGALNTEAFFGQGTRLTVV.